This T cell receptor beta chain comes out of a study of a mutant IDH1 vaccine in newly diagnosed glioma. Some clones are missing from TCRdb's copy, which holds only in-frame ones; the method was immunoSEQ multiplex PCR. The table shows approximately 60,000 clones, with roughly 68% occurring only once. The time point is: week 35, safety follow-up. Each dose delivered 300 ug of mutant IDH1 20-mer peptide subcutaneously with imiquimod. About this clone: The antigen remains unidentified.

The CDR3 has 14 amino acids. Trimming pared 3 bases from V and 3 bases from J, leaving 9 bases between. Germline V gene sequence: CDR1 SGDLS, CDR2 YYNGEE. This TCR was recovered from a man aged 50 or older with glioma. The chain joins TRBV9 to TRBJ2-2; D not certain. The sequenced sample was PBMCs, obtained from a glioma patient whose treatment included an IDH1 peptide vaccine. In DNA, the CDR3 is TGTGCCAGCAGCGACCCCCCTCACACCGGGGAGCTGTTTTTT. It translates to CASSDPPHTGELFF.